This section outlines one TCR beta chain sequence together with its context. The source of the sample is a study of blood T cell repertoires in COVID-19. TCRdb's copy holds only in-frame clones and misses some; the assay was immunoSEQ multiplex PCR. The repertoire consists of around 250,000 clones, with roughly 80% occurring once and the leading ten covering roughly 3.4%. CDR3 size: 17 residues. The V gene's germline CDR1 is MGHRA and CDR2 YSYEKL. The V end lost 4 bases, the J end lost 5 bases, and 21 bases lay between the germline ends. The sequencing input was peripheral blood. The J gene is TRBJ2-1, the V gene TRBV4-1; a weak D match, TRBD1 (5 bases). The sequence was collected from a woman younger than 35 with acute or convalescent COVID-19. The DNA of the CDR3 is TGCGCCAGCAGCCTGGGTTCCCTAGGGGAAAGGGACAATGAGCAGTTCTTC. It encodes CASSLGSLGERDNEQFF.